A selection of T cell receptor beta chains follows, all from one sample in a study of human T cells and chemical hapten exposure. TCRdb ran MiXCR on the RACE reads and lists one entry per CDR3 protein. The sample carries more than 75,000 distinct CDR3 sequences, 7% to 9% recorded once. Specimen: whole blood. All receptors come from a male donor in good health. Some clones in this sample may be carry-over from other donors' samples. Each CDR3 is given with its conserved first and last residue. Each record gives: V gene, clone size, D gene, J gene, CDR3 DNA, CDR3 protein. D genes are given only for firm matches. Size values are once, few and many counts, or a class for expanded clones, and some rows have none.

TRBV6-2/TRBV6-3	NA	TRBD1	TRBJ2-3	TGTGCCAGCAGCCACGGGACAGGGAGCACAGATACGCAGTATTTT	CASSHGTGSTDTQYF
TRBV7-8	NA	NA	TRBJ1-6	TGTGCCAGCAGCTTAGAGGCTAATTCACCCCTCCACTTT	CASSLEANSPLHF
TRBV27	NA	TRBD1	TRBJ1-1	TGTGCCAGCAGTCCCTACCGGAAGGACAGGGTTAATGGAGCTTTCTTT	CASSPYRKDRVNGAFF
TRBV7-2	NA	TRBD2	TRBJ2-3	TGTGCCAGCAGCTTAGACGGGCTCCTTAACCTAGCGGGAGTTATTGATACGCAGTATTTT	CASSLDGLLNLAGVIDTQYF
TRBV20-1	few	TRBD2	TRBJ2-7	TGCAGTGCTAGTAGCGGGAGTATCGACGAGCAGTACTTC	CSASSGSIDEQYF
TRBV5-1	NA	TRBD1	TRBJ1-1	TGCGCCAGCAGCCGCCGACAGGGGACCTTGAACACTGAAGCTTTCTTT	CASSRRQGTLNTEAFF
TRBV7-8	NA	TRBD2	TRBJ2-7	TGTGCCAGCAGCTCATCGACTAGCGGGAGCAGGGCCAACTCCTACGAGCAGTACTTC	CASSSSTSGSRANSYEQYF
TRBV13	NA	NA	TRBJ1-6	TGTGCCAGCAGCTTAGGGGAGAGCGAGAATAATTCACCCCTCCACTTT	CASSLGESENNSPLHF
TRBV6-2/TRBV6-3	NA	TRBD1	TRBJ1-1	TGTGCCAGCAGTTACTCCGGACAGGGGGGCACTGAAGCTTTCTTT	CASSYSGQGGTEAFF
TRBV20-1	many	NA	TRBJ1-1	TGCAGTGCTAGGACACAGGTTAACACTGAAGCTTTCTTT	CSARTQVNTEAFF
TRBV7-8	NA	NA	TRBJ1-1	TGTGCCAGCAGCCGATACAACAGGGAGAGTGGAGCTTTCTTT	CASSRYNRESGAFF
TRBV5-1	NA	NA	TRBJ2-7	TGCGCCAGCAGCTTGGACAGGGTCTACGAGCAGTACTTC	CASSLDRVYEQYF
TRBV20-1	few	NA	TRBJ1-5	TGCAGTGTAGGGGATTCACGTCCCAGCAATCAGCCCCAGCATTTT	CSVGDSRPSNQPQHF
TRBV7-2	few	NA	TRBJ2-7	TGTGCCAGCAGCTTCGGAGGGGGGGGCCCCTACGAGCAGTACTTC	CASSFGGGGPYEQYF
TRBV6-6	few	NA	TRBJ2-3	TGTGCCACCGGAAGCCCAGGCGGGGATACGCAGTATTTT	CATGSPGGDTQYF
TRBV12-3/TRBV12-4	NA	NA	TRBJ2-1	TGTGCCAGCAGTAGAGACAATGAGCAGTTCTTC	CASSRDNEQFF
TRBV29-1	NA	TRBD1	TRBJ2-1	TGCAGCGTCCACTGGGACAGGGGGAAGGGTGAGCAGTTCTTC	CSVHWDRGKGEQFF
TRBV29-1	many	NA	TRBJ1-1	TGCAGCGTTGTTAGGGGGGACACTGAAGCTTTCTTT	CSVVRGDTEAFF
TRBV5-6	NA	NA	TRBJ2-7	TGTGCCAGCAGCCCCGAGTGGGAAGGATCCTACGAGCAGTACTTC	CASSPEWEGSYEQYF
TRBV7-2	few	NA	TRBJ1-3	TGTGCCAGCAGTTCTAGCTCTGGAAACACCATATATTTT	CASSSSSGNTIYF
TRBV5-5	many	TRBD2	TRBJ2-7	TGTGCCAGCAGCTTAGGACTAGCGGGAAGTTACGAGCAGTACTTC	CASSLGLAGSYEQYF
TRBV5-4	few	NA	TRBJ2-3	TGTGCCAGCAGCCCCCCTGCCGGGGGAGATACGCAGTATTTT	CASSPPAGGDTQYF
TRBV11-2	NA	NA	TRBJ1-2	TGTGCCAGCAGCTTAGCGCCAGCTCCTAACTATGGCTACACCTTC	CASSLAPAPNYGYTF
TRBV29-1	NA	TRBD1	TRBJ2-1	TGCAGCGTCAGACGGGACAGGCTTTACAATGAGCAGTTCTTC	CSVRRDRLYNEQFF
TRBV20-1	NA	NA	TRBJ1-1	TGCAGTGCTGGGGGACAAGCTATGAACACTGAAGCTTTCTTT	CSAGGQAMNTEAFF
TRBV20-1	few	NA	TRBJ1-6	TGCAGCGCTAAAAGCTCCGCAAGTAATTCACCCCTCCACTTT	CSAKSSASNSPLHF